The present T cell receptor (beta chain) was sequenced within a study of cytomegalovirus exposure and HLA in healthy donors. Study-level findings and limits: In vitro testing confirmed a few CMV-associated chains as specific for CMV antigens.

A word on this clone: The antigen is unknown.

The PCR had 60 Vbeta and 13 Jbeta primers. Only in-frame clones appear in the TCRdb table, and some are missing; sequencing was by immunoSEQ multiplex PCR. The sample yields approximately 81,000 clones, around 80% seen once. There are 16 residues in the CDR3. V lost 6 bases and J lost 5, with 22 bases in between. Germline CDR1 MNHEY, CDR2 SMNVEV (reference sequence). This chain links TRBV27 with TRBJ2-5, with D maybe TRBD2 (6 bases). The sample consisted of PBMCs. This sequence originates from a man in his fifties in good health and CMV-seropositive. The CDR3 DNA reads as TGTGCCAGCAGGACCTCGGGACTCCTTTTGGGGGAGACCCAGTACTTC. It is translated as CASRTSGLLLGETQYF.